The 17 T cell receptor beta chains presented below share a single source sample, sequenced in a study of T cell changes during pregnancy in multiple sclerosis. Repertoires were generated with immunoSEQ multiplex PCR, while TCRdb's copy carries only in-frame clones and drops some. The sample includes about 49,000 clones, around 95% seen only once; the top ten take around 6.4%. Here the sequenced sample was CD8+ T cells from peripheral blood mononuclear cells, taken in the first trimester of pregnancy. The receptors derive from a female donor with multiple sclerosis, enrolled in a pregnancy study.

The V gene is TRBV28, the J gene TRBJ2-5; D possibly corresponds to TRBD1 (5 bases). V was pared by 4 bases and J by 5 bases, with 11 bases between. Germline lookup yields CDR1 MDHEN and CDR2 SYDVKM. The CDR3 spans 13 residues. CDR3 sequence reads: CASSSDRPETQYF. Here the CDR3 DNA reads TGTGCCAGCAGTTCCGACAGACCGGAGACCCAGTACTTC.

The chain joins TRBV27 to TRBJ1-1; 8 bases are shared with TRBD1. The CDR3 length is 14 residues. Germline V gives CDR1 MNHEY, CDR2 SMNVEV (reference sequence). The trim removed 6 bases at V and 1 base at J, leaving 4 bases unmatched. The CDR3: CASRIGQGNTEAFF. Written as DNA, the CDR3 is TGTGCCAGCAGAATCGGACAGGGGAACACTGAAGCTTTCTTT.

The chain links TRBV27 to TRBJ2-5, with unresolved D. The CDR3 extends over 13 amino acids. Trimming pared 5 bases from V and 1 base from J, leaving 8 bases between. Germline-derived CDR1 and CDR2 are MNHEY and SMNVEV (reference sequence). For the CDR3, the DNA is TGTGCCAGCAGTCCGTTATCCCAAGAGACCCAGTACTTC. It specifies CASSPLSQETQYF.

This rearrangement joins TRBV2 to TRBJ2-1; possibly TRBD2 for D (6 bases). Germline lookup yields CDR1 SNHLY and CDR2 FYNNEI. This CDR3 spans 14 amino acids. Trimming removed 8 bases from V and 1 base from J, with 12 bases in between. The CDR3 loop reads CASLDGSSYNEQFF. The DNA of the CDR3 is TGTGCCAGCTTGGACGGGAGTTCCTACAATGAGCAGTTCTTC.

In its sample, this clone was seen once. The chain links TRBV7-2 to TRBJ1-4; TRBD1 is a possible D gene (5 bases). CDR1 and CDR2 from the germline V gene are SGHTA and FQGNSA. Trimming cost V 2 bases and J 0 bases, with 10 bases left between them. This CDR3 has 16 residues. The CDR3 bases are TGTGCCAGCAGCTTACGGGGGTTTGCAACTAATGAAAAACTGTTTTTT. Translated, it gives CASSLRGFATNEKLFF. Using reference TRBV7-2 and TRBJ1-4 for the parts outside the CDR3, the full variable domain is GAGVSQSPSNKVTEKGKDVELRCDPISGHTALYWYRQSLGQGLEFLIYFQGNSAPDKSGLPSDRFSAERTGGSVSTLTIQRTQQEDSAVYLCASSLRGFATNEKLFFGSGTQLSVL.

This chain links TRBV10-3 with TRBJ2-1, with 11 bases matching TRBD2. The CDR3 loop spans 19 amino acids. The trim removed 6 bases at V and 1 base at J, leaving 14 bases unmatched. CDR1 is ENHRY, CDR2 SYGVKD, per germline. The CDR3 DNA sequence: TGTGCCATCAGGAGAAATAGCGGGAGGGCCGGGAGGTCCTACAATGAGCAGTTCTTC. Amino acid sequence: CAIRRNSGRAGRSYNEQFF.

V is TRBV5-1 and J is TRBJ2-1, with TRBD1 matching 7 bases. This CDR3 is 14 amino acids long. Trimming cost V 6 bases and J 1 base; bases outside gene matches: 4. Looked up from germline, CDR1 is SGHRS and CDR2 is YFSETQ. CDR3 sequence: CASNVQGSYNEQFF. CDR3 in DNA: TGCGCCAGCAACGTACAGGGGTCCTACAATGAGCAGTTCTTC.

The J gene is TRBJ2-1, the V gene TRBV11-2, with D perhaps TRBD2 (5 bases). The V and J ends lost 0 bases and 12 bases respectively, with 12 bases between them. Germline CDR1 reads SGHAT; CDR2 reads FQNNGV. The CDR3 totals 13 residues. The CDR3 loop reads CASSLDPLRVQFF. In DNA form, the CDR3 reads TGTGCCAGCAGCTTAGATCCTCTGCGGGTGCAGTTCTTC.

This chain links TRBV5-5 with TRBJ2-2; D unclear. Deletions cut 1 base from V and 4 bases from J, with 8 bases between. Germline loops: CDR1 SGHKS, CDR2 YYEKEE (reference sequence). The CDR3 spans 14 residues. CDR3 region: CASSLSLSTGELFF. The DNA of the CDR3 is TGTGCCAGCAGCTTGTCGCTTAGCACCGGGGAGCTGTTTTTT.

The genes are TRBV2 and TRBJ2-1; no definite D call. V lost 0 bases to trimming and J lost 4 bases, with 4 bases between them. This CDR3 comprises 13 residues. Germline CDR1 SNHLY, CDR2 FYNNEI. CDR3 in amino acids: CASSEAGYNEQFF. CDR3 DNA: TGTGCCAGCAGTGAAGCCGGGTACAATGAGCAGTTCTTC.

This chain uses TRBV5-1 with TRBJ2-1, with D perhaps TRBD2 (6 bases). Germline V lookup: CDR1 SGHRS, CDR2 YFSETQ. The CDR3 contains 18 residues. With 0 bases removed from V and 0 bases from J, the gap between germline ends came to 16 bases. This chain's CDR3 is CASSLEVGGVSSYNEQFF. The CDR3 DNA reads TGCGCCAGCAGCTTGGAAGTGGGGGGAGTAAGCTCCTACAATGAGCAGTTCTTC. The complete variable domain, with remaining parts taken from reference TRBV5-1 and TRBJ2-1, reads KAGVTQTPRYLIKTRGQQVTLSCSPISGHRSVSWYQQTPGQGLQFLFEYFSETQRNKGNFPGRFSGRQFSNSRSEMNVSTLELGDSALYLCASSLEVGGVSSYNEQFFGPGTRLTVL.

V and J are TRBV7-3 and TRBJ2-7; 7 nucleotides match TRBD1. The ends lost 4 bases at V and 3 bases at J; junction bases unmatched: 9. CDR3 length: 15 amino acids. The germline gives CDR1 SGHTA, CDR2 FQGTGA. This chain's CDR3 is CASSSTGAALYEQYF. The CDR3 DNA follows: TGTGCCAGCAGCTCTACAGGGGCCGCCCTCTACGAGCAGTACTTC.

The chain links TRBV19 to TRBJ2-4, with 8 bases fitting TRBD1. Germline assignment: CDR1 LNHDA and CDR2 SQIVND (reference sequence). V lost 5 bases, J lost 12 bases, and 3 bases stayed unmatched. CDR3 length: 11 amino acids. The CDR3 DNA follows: TGTGCCAGTAGTTCACAGGGGGGTCAGTACTTC. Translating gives CASSSQGGQYF.

The CDR3 DNA sequence: TGCGCCAGCAGCCAAGGGGAGGCTAGCTCCTACGAGCAGTACTTC. As protein: CASSQGEASSYEQYF. V gene TRBV4-1 combines with J gene TRBJ2-7, with TRBD2 as a possible D gene (6 bases). V was clipped by 1 base and J by 0 bases, with 10 bases between them. The CDR3 covers 15 residues. Germline V gene sequence: CDR1 MGHRA, CDR2 YSYEKL.

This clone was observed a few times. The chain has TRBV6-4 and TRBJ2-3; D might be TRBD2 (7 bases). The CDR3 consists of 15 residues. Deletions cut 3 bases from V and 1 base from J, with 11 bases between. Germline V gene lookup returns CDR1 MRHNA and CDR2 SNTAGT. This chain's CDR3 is CASSEGAGGTDTQYF. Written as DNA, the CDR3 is TGTGCCAGCAGTGAGGGGGCGGGAGGCACAGATACGCAGTATTTT.

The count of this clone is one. CDR3 in DNA: TGTGCCAGCTCTCTCGGCCCGGGGACCCAGTACTTC. Translating gives CASSLGPGTQYF. The chain joins TRBV18 to TRBJ2-5; D is undetermined. The CDR3 runs 12 residues. V lost 6 bases, J lost 7 bases, and 12 bases lay in between. Germline CDR1 is KGHSH and CDR2 is LQKENI.

CDR3 residues: CASSLGTSGFSYEQYF. In DNA, the CDR3 is TGTGCCAGCAGCCTTGGGACTAGCGGCTTCTCCTACGAGCAGTACTTC. The chain uses TRBV13 and TRBJ2-7; 11 nucleotides line up with TRBD2. CDR3 length equals 16 residues. Trimming at V came to 5 bases and at J to 0 bases, leaving 6 bases not matched to a gene. In germline, CDR1 is PRHDT, CDR2 FYEKMQ (reference sequence).